The 32 T cell receptor beta chains in this list originate from one sample, sequenced in a study of blood T cell repertoires in COVID-19. Sequenced by immunoSEQ multiplex PCR; TCRdb stores in-frame clones only, minus some. The top ten hold 5.5% to 6.5% of the sample, which has about 62,000 clones, roughly 90% seen once. Sequenced: peripheral blood. All receptors come from a human donor in a cohort sampled during active COVID-19.

The V and J genes are TRBV10-3 and TRBJ2-5; 8 positions agree with TRBD1. The length of the CDR3 is 14 residues. Germline V lookup: CDR1 ENHRY, CDR2 SYGVKD. V dropped 10 bases and J dropped 3; count of bases not matched to a gene: 10. The CDR3, as DNA: TGTGCCACTAGGACAGGGATGATCGAAGAGACCCAGTACTTC. Amino acids: CATRTGMIEETQYF.

The chain recombines TRBV7-6 with TRBJ1-1; unclear D gene. The germline V and J ends were trimmed by 5 bases and 1 base, with 14 bases remaining between them. This CDR3 spans 15 amino acids. CDR1 and CDR2 from the germline V gene are SGHVS and FNYEAQ. CDR3 amino acids: CASSRQDGENTEAFF. In DNA form, the CDR3 reads TGTGCCAGCAGCCGTCAGGACGGGGAGAACACTGAAGCTTTCTTT.

The chain has TRBV10-3 and TRBJ2-7; unclear D gene. The germline V gene encodes CDR1 ENHRY and CDR2 SYGVKD. The germline V and J ends were trimmed by 6 bases and 2 bases, with 17 bases remaining between them. The CDR3 is made up of 15 amino acids. CDR3 nucleotide sequence: TGTGCCATCAGCGTCTCCGCCACAGTTCCCTACGAGCAGTACTTC. Translating gives CAISVSATVPYEQYF.

The genes are TRBV7-2 and TRBJ2-3; 7 bases fit TRBD1. J was trimmed by 4 bases and V by 5 bases; bases with no gene match: 3. The CDR3 is 13 amino acids. The germline gives CDR1 SGHTA, CDR2 FQGNSA. The CDR3 DNA sequence: TGTGCCAGCAGCCCCGGACAGGCAGATACGCAGTATTTT. Translation: CASSPGQADTQYF. Full variable domain (missing parts from reference TRBV7-2 and TRBJ2-3): GAGVSQSPSNKVTEKGKDVELRCDPISGHTALYWYRQSLGQGLEFLIYFQGNSAPDKSGLPSDRFSAERTGGSVSTLTIQRTQQEDSAVYLCASSPGQADTQYFGPGTRLTVL.

The V and J genes are TRBV7-9 and TRBJ2-3, with 9 positions matching TRBD1. From germline, CDR1 is SEHNR and CDR2 FQNEAQ (reference sequence). The junction had 3 bases not matched to a gene; V was cut back by 5 bases and J by 0 bases. The CDR3 consists of 15 residues. This CDR3 is CASSTTGGSTDTQYF. The CDR3 coding sequence is TGTGCCAGCAGCACGACAGGGGGTAGCACAGATACGCAGTATTTT. The complete variable domain, with remaining parts taken from reference TRBV7-9 and TRBJ2-3, reads DTGVSQNPRHKITKRGQNVTFRCDPISEHNRLYWYRQTLGQGPEFLTYFQNEAQLEKSRLLSDRFSAERPKGSFSTLEIQRTEQGDSAMYLCASSTTGGSTDTQYFGPGTRLTVL.

This sequence joins TRBV19 and TRBJ1-2; TRBD1 agrees at 8 bases. J was trimmed by 6 bases and V by 3 bases; bases with no gene match: 21. The CDR3 is made up of 19 amino acids. The germline CDR1 and CDR2 sequences are LNHDA and SQIVND (reference sequence). For the CDR3, the DNA is TGTGCCAGTAGTATTATTAAAGGGTTCTCGGACAGGGCAGCGAATGGCTACACCTTC. The encoded protein is CASSIIKGFSDRAANGYTF. Full variable domain (remainder filled in from reference TRBV19 and TRBJ1-2): DGGITQSPKYLFRKEGQNVTLSCEQNLNHDAMYWYRQDPGQGLRLIYYSQIVNDFQKGDIAEGYSVSREKKESFPLTVTSAQKNPTAFYLCASSIIKGFSDRAANGYTFGSGTRLTVV.

The chain recombines TRBV19 with TRBJ2-7; 10 bases are shared with TRBD1. CDR3 length equals 14 residues. Germline values: CDR1 LNHDA, CDR2 SQIVND (reference sequence). J gave up 2 bases and V 3 bases, and 1 base lay outside the gene matches. The CDR3 DNA follows: TGTGCCAGTAGTATGGGGACAGGGGCCTACGAGCAGTACTTC. As protein: CASSMGTGAYEQYF. Filled out from reference TRBV19 and TRBJ2-7, the complete variable domain reads DGGITQSPKYLFRKEGQNVTLSCEQNLNHDAMYWYRQDPGQGLRLIYYSQIVNDFQKGDIAEGYSVSREKKESFPLTVTSAQKNPTAFYLCASSMGTGAYEQYFGPGTRLTVT.

This sequence joins TRBV5-4 and TRBJ2-2; 9 bases agree with TRBD2. CDR3 length: 15 amino acids. The junction had 2 bases not matched to a gene; V was cut back by 5 bases and J by 0 bases. Germline V gives CDR1 SGHNT, CDR2 YYREEE (reference sequence). For the CDR3, the DNA is TGTGCCAGCAGGGCGGGGGGGACGAACACCGGGGAGCTGTTTTTT. Amino acid sequence: CASRAGGTNTGELFF. Using reference TRBV5-4 and TRBJ2-2 for the parts outside the CDR3, the full variable domain is ETGVTQSPTHLIKTRGQQVTLRCSSQSGHNTVSWYQQALGQGPQFIFQYYREEENGRGNFPPRFSGLQFPNYSSELNVNALELDDSALYLCASRAGGTNTGELFFGEGSRLTVL.

V gene TRBV6-1 combines with J gene TRBJ1-2, with a weak D call TRBD1 (5 bases). CDR1 is MNHNS, CDR2 SASEGT, per germline. With 3 bases removed from V and 7 bases from J, the gap between germline ends came to 21 bases. This CDR3 has 16 amino acids. The CDR3 region has the DNA TGTGCCAGCAGTGACTATCCCGGGGGGACCTCTATTGGCTACACCTTC. Amino acid sequence: CASSDYPGGTSIGYTF.

The V gene is TRBV14, the J gene TRBJ2-3, with D possibly matching TRBD2 (6 bases). The CDR3 totals 16 residues. Germline CDR1 reads SGHDN; CDR2 reads FVKESK. Between the trimmed V and J ends, which lost 4 bases and 7 bases, there was a span of 21 bases. CDR3 amino acids: CASSRPSGGGWYTQYF. The CDR3 DNA reads as TGTGCCAGCAGCCGCCCCTCTGGGGGAGGCTGGTATACGCAGTATTTT. The full variable domain, with the rest looked up from reference TRBV14 and TRBJ2-3, is EAGVTQFPSHSVIEKGQTVTLRCDPISGHDNLYWYRRVMGKEIKFLLHFVKESKQDESGMPNNRFLAERTGGTYSTLKVQPAELEDSGVYFCASSRPSGGGWYTQYFGPGTRLTVL.

CDR3 nucleotides: TGTGCCAGCTTCCCAAGGCAGGGGGCGGGCGAGCAGTACTTC. This codes for CASFPRQGAGEQYF. This chain connects TRBV5-6 to TRBJ2-7; 8 positions match TRBD1. V lost 7 bases and J lost 6; bases outside the gene matches: 12. Germline V gene sequence: CDR1 SGHDT, CDR2 YYEEEE. This CDR3 is 14 amino acids long.

The chain combines TRBV5-4 with TRBJ2-2; TRBD1 might be the D (6 bases). This CDR3 has 15 amino acids. Deletions cut 2 bases from V and 2 bases from J, with 10 bases between. The V gene's germline CDR1 is SGHNT and CDR2 YYREEE (reference sequence). In DNA form, the CDR3 reads TGTGCCAGCAGCTTAGGACAGAGTAACACCGGGGAGCTGTTTTTT. As protein: CASSLGQSNTGELFF.

Concerning this clone itself: At the DNA level, this CDR3 is encoded by other sequences in the same sample as well. V and J are TRBV30 and TRBJ2-1; possible D gene TRBD2, 6 bases. CDR3 length: 15 residues. Trimming removed 5 bases from V and 9 bases from J, with 23 bases in between. CDR1 and CDR2 (germline): GTSNPN, SVGIG (reference sequence). CDR3 amino acids: CAWWRAGRGPGEQFF. In DNA, the CDR3 is TGTGCCTGGTGGAGGGCGGGTCGAGGGCCCGGTGAGCAGTTCTTC.

The V gene is TRBV7-3, the J gene TRBJ1-6; 11 nucleotides agree with TRBD1. The trim removed 4 bases at V and 4 bases at J, leaving 9 bases unmatched. Germline CDR1 is SGHTA and CDR2 is FQGTGA. The CDR3 is 18 residues long. The CDR3 loop reads CASSSTGTGGRYNSPLHF. The CDR3 nucleotides read TGTGCCAGCAGCTCTACCGGGACAGGGGGACGGTATAATTCACCCCTCCACTTT.

Concerning this clone itself: Other DNA sequences from this sample encode an identical CDR3 as well. The chain has TRBV4-2 and TRBJ2-3; TRBD2 agrees at 10 bases. This CDR3 is 17 amino acids long. V lost 3 bases, J lost 5 bases, and 11 bases stayed unmatched. Looked up from germline, CDR1 is LGHNA and CDR2 is YNFKEQ. The CDR3 DNA follows: TGTGCCAGCAGCCAGGAGAAAGCGGGAGGGCCTAAAGATACGCAGTATTTT. Translated, it gives CASSQEKAGGPKDTQYF.

The V and J genes are TRBV18 and TRBJ2-1; D possibly corresponds to TRBD2 (6 bases). The germline V and J ends were trimmed by 4 bases and 3 bases, with 10 bases remaining between them. Germline V gene lookup returns CDR1 KGHSH and CDR2 LQKENI. This CDR3 spans 14 amino acids. In nucleotides, the CDR3 is TGTGCCAGCTCACGCGGGGACTTCTACAATGAGCAGTTCTTC. Translated, it gives CASSRGDFYNEQFF.

The V call is TRBV6-2 or TRBV6-3, the J call TRBJ2-5; 10 bases fit TRBD1. There are 17 residues in the CDR3. The germline V gene encodes CDR1 MNHEY and CDR2 SVGEGT. V shed 6 bases and J 4 bases; nucleotides not matched to a gene: 14. The CDR3, as DNA: TGTGCCAGCAGCATCTATGGCGACAGGGGGCTGGCAGAGACCCAGTACTTC. It is translated as CASSIYGDRGLAETQYF.

Concerning this clone itself: This CDR3 is also generated by other DNA sequences in the sample. The V call is TRBV27, the J call TRBJ2-7; D may be TRBD2 (7 bases). Germline CDR1 MNHEY, CDR2 SMNVEV (reference sequence). V lost 1 base and J lost 8, with 15 bases in between. The CDR3 sequence is 14 residues long. This chain's CDR3 is CASSLFSGEGQQYF. CDR3 coding DNA: TGTGCCAGCAGTTTATTTTCAGGGGAGGGTCAGCAGTACTTC.

This clone has just a few counts. The chain couples TRBV7-8 to TRBJ1-2; the D is unclear. Germline CDR1 is SGHVS and CDR2 is FQNEAQ. This CDR3 comprises 12 residues. Deletions cut 8 bases from V and 2 bases from J, with 9 bases between. CDR3 region: CASSEQNYGYTF. CDR3 nucleotides: TGTGCCAGCTCCGAACAGAACTATGGCTACACCTTC.

This clone was detected once. V and J are TRBV25-1 and TRBJ2-7; D is perhaps TRBD2 (6 bases). The CDR3 is 14 residues long. V dropped 4 bases and J dropped 2 bases, with 12 bases sitting between them. Looked up from germline, CDR1 is MGHDK and CDR2 is SYGVNS. CDR3 amino acids: CASSGSGDPYEQYF. CDR3 sequence (DNA): TGTGCCAGCAGTGGTTCGGGGGACCCCTACGAGCAGTACTTC.

The chain links TRBV6-5 to TRBJ1-5, with TRBD1 as a possible D gene (5 bases). Germline CDR1 reads MNHEY; CDR2 reads SVGAGI. The length of the CDR3 is 14 residues. Trimming cost V 5 bases and J 5 bases, with 13 bases left between them. CDR3 nucleotide sequence: TGTGCCAGCAGTATCGGGGGGGGTTATCAGCCCCAGCATTTT. Translation: CASSIGGGYQPQHF.

The J gene is TRBJ2-7, the V gene TRBV5-4; 7 nucleotides line up with TRBD2. This CDR3 contains 15 residues. V was pared by 1 base and J by 3 bases, with 7 bases of the junction left unmatched. CDR1 and CDR2 (germline): SGHNT, YYREEE (reference sequence). The CDR3 loop is CASSLKRGGSYEQYF. CDR3 coding DNA: TGTGCCAGCAGCTTGAAGAGAGGCGGGAGCTACGAGCAGTACTTC.

This clone is a singleton in its sample. The chain recombines TRBV30 with TRBJ2-7; D perhaps matches TRBD1 (5 bases). This CDR3 spans 14 amino acids. The V gene's germline CDR1 is GTSNPN and CDR2 SVGIG (reference sequence). V gave up 0 bases and J gave up 4 bases, with 13 bases separating them. CDR3 region: CAWSVGRARYEQYF. CDR3 in DNA: TGTGCCTGGAGTGTCGGCAGGGCCCGTTACGAGCAGTACTTC.

This clone appeared once. This sequence joins TRBV19 and TRBJ2-1; 10 bases align to TRBD2. Germline lookup yields CDR1 LNHDA and CDR2 SQIVND (reference sequence). J was trimmed by 2 bases and V by 10 bases; bases with no gene match: 5. This CDR3 has 14 residues. The CDR3 DNA reads TGTGCCACCAACAGCGGGGGGGCCTACAATGAGCAGTTCTTC. This codes for CATNSGGAYNEQFF.

The chain has TRBV7-3 and TRBJ2-3, with 8 bases matching TRBD2. CDR1 and CDR2 from the germline V gene are SGHTA and FQGTGA. The V gene end was trimmed by 0 bases and the J gene end by 5 bases; junction bases not matched to a gene: 4. The CDR3 has 15 residues. Written as DNA, the CDR3 is TGTGCCAGCAGCTTAACTAGCGGGAAGATAGATACGCAGTATTTT. Its protein is CASSLTSGKIDTQYF.

This clone showed up just a few times. This chain links TRBV6-5 with TRBJ1-3, with TRBD1 matching over 8 bases. Germline trimming cut 2 bases from V and 0 bases from J; bases unmatched to any gene: 0. Looked up from germline, CDR1 is MNHEY and CDR2 is SVGAGI. The CDR3 spans 15 residues. CDR3 DNA sequence: TGTGCCAGCAGTTACGACAGGGGCTCTGGAAACACCATATATTTT. Its protein product is CASSYDRGSGNTIYF.

This chain joins TRBV1 and TRBJ2-4; the listed D gene, TRBD2, was not tested against the DNA. TRBV1 has pseudogene status. The CDR3 is made up of 16 amino acids. CDR3 sequence: CTSLYPPFVSKNIQYF. The CDR3 coding sequence is TGCACCAGCTTGTATCCCCCCTTCGTTTCCAAAAACATTCAGTACTTC.

Comment on this clone: Additional DNA sequences in this sample encode the identical CDR3. The chain links TRBV7-2 to TRBJ1-5; D call uncertain. Trimming stripped 5 bases from V and 7 bases from J, with 12 bases between. Germline CDR1 is SGHTA and CDR2 is FQGNSA. The length of the CDR3 is 13 residues. This CDR3 is CASSPGVRQPQHF. The CDR3 DNA follows: TGTGCCAGCAGCCCCGGGGTTAGGCAGCCCCAGCATTTT.

The CDR3 DNA sequence: TGTGCCAGCAGTCGACTAGCGGAGAGGCTCACAGATACGCAGTATTTT. Amino acids: CASSRLAERLTDTQYF. The rearrangement uses TRBV6-2 or TRBV6-3 and TRBJ2-3; 9 bases are a match to TRBD2. With 5 bases clipped from V and 2 bases from J, the junction kept 8 bases outside the gene matches. CDR1 and CDR2 from the germline V gene are MNHEY and SVGEGT. The CDR3 contains 16 residues.

The chain has TRBV7-3 and TRBJ2-1, with TRBD2 matching 9 bases. Germline-derived CDR1 and CDR2 are SGHTA and FQGTGA. The CDR3 is made up of 15 amino acids. V trimming: 2 bases; J trimming: 2 bases; junction bases outside the gene matches: 1. This chain's CDR3 is CASSLLAGPYNEQFF. In DNA form, the CDR3 reads TGTGCCAGCAGCTTACTAGCGGGGCCCTACAATGAGCAGTTCTTC.

The chain has TRBV7-9 and TRBJ1-2, with 8 bases fitting TRBD1. This CDR3 has 15 amino acids. Trimming removed 5 bases from V and 2 bases from J; junction bases left unmatched: 7. CDR1 SEHNR and CDR2 FQNEAQ come from the germline V gene (reference sequence). The CDR3 nucleotides read TGTGCCAGCAGCCGACTTAGGACAGGGAACTATGGCTACACCTTC. Its translation: CASSRLRTGNYGYTF.

V and J are TRBV10-3 and TRBJ1-1, with D unclear. Trimming took off 2 bases at V and 0 bases at J, with 4 bases between the two ends. CDR3 length: 13 amino acids. Germline-derived CDR1 and CDR2 are ENHRY and SYGVKD. CDR3 sequence: CAISEDLNTEAFF. The DNA of the CDR3 is TGTGCCATCAGTGAGGACTTGAACACTGAAGCTTTCTTT.